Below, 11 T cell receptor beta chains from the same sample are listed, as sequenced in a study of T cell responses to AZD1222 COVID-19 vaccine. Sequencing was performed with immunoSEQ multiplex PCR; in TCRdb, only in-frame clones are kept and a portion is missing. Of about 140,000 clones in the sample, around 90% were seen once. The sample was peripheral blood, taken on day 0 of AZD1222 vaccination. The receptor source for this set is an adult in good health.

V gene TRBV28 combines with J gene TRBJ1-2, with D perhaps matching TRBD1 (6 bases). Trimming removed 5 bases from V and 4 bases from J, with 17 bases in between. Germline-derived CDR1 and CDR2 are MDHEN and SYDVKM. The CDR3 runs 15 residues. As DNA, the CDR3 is TGTGCCAGCAGTCCCCTTGGGGGCCTTACCTATGGCTACACCTTC. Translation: CASSPLGGLTYGYTF.

The CDR3 protein is CASSIRGRNSPLHF. The CDR3 DNA is TGTGCCAGTAGTATCCGGGGGCGGAATTCACCCCTCCACTTT. The gene calls are TRBV19 and TRBJ1-6; TRBD1 might be the D (6 bases). The V end was cut by 3 bases, the J end by 7 bases, with 10 bases between. The germline gives CDR1 LNHDA, CDR2 SQIVND (reference sequence). This CDR3 spans 14 amino acids.

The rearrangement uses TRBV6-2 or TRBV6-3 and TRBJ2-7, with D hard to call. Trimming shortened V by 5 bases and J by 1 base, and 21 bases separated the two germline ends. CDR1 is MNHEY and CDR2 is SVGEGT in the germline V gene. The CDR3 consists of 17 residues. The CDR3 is CASSAPRRSTYSYEQYF. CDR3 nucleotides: TGTGCCAGCAGTGCCCCCCGCCGGTCGACATATTCCTACGAGCAGTACTTC.

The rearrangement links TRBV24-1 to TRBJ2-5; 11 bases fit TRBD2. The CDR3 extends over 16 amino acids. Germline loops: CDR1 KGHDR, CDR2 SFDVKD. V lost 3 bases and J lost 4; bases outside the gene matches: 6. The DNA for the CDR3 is TGTGCCACCAGTGATGCTACTAGCGGGAGTCGAGAGACCCAGTACTTC. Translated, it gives CATSDATSGSRETQYF.

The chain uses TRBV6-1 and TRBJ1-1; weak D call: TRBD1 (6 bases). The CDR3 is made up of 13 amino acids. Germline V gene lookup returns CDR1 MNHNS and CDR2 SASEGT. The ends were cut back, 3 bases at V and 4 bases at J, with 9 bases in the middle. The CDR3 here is CASSEGGVTEAFF. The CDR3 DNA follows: TGTGCCAGCAGTGAGGGGGGCGTCACTGAAGCTTTCTTT.

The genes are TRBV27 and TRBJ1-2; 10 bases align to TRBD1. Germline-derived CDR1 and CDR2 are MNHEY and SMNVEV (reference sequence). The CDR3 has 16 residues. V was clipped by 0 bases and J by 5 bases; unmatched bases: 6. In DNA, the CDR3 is TGTGCCAGCAGTTTATCGAGCGGGGACAGGGGATATGGCTACACCTTC. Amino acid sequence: CASSLSSGDRGYGYTF.

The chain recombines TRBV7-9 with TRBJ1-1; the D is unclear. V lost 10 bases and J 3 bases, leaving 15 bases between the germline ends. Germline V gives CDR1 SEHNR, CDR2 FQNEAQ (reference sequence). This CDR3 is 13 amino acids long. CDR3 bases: TGTGCCACCCTGGTGAGCAGCGACACTGAAGCTTTCTTT. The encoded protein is CATLVSSDTEAFF.

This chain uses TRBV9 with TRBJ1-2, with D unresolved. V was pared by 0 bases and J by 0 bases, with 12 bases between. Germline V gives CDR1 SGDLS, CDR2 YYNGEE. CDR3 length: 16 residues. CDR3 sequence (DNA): TGTGCCAGCAGCGTAGGGGCTAAGGGCTCTAACTATGGCTACACCTTC. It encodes CASSVGAKGSNYGYTF.

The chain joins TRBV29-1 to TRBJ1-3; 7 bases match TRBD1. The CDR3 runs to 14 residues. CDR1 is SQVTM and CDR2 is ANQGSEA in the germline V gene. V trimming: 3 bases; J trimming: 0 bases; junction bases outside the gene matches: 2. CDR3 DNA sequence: TGCAGCGTTGAGGGACAGCCCTCTGGAAACACCATATATTTT. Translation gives CSVEGQPSGNTIYF.

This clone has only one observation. In DNA, the CDR3 is TGCGCCAGCAGCCCTTCGGGGGGCGCCTATGGGAACACTGAAGCTTTCTTT. Translated, it gives CASSPSGGAYGNTEAFF. The rearrangement uses TRBV5-1 and TRBJ1-1, with D perhaps matching TRBD1 (6 bases). There are 17 residues in the CDR3. CDR1 is SGHRS, CDR2 YFSETQ, per germline. With 4 bases removed from V and 1 base from J, the gap between germline ends came to 20 bases.

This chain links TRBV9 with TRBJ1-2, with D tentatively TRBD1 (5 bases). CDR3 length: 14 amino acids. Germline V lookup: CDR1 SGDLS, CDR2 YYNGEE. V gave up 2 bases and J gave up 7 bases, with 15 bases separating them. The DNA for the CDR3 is TGTGCCAGCAGCGTTTCCAAAGGGGCGGGTGGCTACACCTTC. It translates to CASSVSKGAGGYTF.